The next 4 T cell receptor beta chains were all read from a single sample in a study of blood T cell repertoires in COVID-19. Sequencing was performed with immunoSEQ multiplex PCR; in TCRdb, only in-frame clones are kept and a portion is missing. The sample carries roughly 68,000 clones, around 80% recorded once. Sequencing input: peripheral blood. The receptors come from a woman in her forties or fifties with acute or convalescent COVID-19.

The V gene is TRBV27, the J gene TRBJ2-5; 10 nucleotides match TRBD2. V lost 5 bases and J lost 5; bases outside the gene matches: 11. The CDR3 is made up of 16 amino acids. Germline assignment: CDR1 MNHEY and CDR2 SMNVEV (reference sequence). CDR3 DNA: TGTGCCAGCAGTCCCGGAATAGCGGGAGGACGGGAGACCCAGTACTTC. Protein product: CASSPGIAGGRETQYF.

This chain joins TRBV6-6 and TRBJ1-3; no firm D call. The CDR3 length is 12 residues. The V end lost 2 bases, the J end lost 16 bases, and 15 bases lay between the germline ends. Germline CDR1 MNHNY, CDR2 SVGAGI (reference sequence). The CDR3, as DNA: TGTGCCAGCAGTTACCCGGAGGGATGGGAGTATTTT. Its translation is CASSYPEGWEYF.

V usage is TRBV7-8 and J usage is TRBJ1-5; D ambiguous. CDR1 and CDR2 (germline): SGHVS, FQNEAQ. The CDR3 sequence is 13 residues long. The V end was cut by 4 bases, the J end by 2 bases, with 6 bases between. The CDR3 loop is CASSSRGNQPQHF. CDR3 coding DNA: TGTGCCAGCAGCTCGAGGGGCAATCAGCCCCAGCATTTT. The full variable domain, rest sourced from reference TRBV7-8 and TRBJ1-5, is GAGVSQSPRYKVAKRGQDVALRCDPISGHVSLFWYQQALGQGPEFLTYFQNEAQLDKSGLPSDRFFAERPEGSVSTLKIQRTQQEDSAVYLCASSSRGNQPQHFGDGTRLSIL.

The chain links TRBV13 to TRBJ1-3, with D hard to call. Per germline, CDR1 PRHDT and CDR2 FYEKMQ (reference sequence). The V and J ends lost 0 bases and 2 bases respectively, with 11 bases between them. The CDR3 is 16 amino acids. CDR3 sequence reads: CASSLGFQATGNTIYF. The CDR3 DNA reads TGTGCCAGCAGCTTAGGTTTTCAGGCAACTGGAAACACCATATATTTT.